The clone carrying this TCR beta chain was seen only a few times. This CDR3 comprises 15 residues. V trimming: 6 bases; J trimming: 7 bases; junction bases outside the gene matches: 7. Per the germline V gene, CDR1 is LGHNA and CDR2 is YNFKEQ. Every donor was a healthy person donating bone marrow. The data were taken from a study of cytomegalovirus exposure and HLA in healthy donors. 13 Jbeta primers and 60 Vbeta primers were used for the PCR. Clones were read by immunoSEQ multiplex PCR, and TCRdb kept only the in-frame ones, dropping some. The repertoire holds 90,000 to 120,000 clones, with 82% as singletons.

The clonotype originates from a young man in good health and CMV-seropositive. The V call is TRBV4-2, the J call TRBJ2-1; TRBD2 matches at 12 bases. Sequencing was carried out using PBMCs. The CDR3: CASSLTSGGSNEQFF. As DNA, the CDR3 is TGTGCCAGCAGTCTTACTAGCGGGGGGTCAAATGAGCAGTTCTTC.